This TCR beta chain emerged from a study of T cells in Graves' hyperthyroidism and ophthalmopathy. Turning to the study itself: Specimen type is peripheral blood, collected at initial diagnosis prior to any treatment.

The CDR3 sequence is 17 residues long. Looked up from germline, CDR1 is MNHEY and CDR2 is SVGAGI. Points on this clonotype: A much larger clone is a single base away; this may be a read error.

The CDR3 regions of TCR beta were amplified from RNA transcripts. The HTBI primer set drove a first-round RT-PCR of the TCR CDR3. Via MiXCR, TCRdb re-called the multiplex PCR reads, giving one row per CDR3 protein. The sample includes more than 300,000 distinct CDR3 sequences, about 13% of them seen just once. This TCR was sampled from a woman between 18 and 29 years old with Graves' hyperthyroidism. The chain is built from TRBV6-5 and TRBJ2-5; perhaps TRBD2 as D (5 bases). The sequencing sample was made of blood. DNA for the CDR3: TGTGCCAGCAGTCACTCTTCATGGTATGAGGGCCAAGAGACCCAGTACTTC. It codes for CASSHSSWYEGQETQYF.